This TCR beta chain came from a study of T-cell memory formation after mild COVID-19. Across the whole study: Most TCR clusters belonged to a single donor.

V was trimmed by 0 bases and J by 4 bases, leaving 18 bases between them. CDR1 and CDR2 (germline): LGHNA, YNFKEQ. This CDR3 contains 17 residues. About this clonotype itself: The target antigen is unknown.

TCRdb analysed the 5' RACE reads with MiXCR anew, one entry per CDR3 protein. This sample carries about 310,000 distinct CDR3 sequences, less than 20% of them seen once, and the ten largest clones take 22%. Study outcomes and limitations: There was no confirmation that second-wave clones peaking on day 37 were SARS-CoV-2 specific. Pre-infection memory held some responding clones, suggesting pre-existing cross-reactive T cells responded. CD4+ contracting clones were mainly CM and EM; CD8+ ones, EMRA.

Sequencing was done on a sample of PBMCs or a T cell subset sorted from them (not recorded which). The J gene is TRBJ2-5, the V gene TRBV4-2, with D perhaps TRBD1 or TRBD2 (5 bases each). The TCR was taken from a young man who had mild COVID-19 (a few samples of this study predate the infection). Cell type and time point are not known. Here the CDR3 DNA reads TGTGCCAGCAGCCAAGAAATGGGACCCCTAACCCCAGAGACCCAGTACTTC. Amino acids: CASSQEMGPLTPETQYF.